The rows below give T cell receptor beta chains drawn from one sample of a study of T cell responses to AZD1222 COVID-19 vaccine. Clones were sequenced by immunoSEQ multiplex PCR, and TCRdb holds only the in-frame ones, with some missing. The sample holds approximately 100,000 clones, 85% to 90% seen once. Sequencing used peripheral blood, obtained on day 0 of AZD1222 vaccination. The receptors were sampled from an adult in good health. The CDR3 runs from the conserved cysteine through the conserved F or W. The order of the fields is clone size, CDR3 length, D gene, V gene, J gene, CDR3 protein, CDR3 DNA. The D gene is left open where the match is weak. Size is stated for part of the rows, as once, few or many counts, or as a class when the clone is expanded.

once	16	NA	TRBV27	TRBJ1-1	CASSLRGGRKNTEAFF	TGTGCCAGCAGTTTACGTGGGGGGCGAAAGAACACTGAAGCTTTCTTT
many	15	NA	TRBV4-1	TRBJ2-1	CASSQGSSVYNEQFF	TGCGCCAGCAGCCAAGGGTCTAGCGTTTACAATGAGCAGTTCTTC
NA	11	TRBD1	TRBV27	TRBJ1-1	CASYSVSGGFF	TGTGCTAGCTACAGCGTTTCAGGGGGTTTCTTT
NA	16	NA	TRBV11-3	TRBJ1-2	CASSLGYRFRVYGYTF	TGTGCCAGCAGCTTAGGATACCGGTTCAGGGTCTATGGCTACACCTTC
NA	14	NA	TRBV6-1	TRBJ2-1	CASSETSSYNEQFF	TGTGCCAGCAGTGAAACGAGCTCCTACAATGAGCAGTTCTTC
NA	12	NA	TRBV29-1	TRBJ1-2	CSAGQNDYGYTF	TGCAGCGCTGGACAGAACGACTATGGCTACACCTTC
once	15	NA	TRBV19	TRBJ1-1	CASRSITEGDTEAFF	TGTGCCAGTAGATCTATAACAGAGGGGGACACTGAAGCTTTCTTT
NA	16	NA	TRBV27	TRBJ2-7	CASSLQGPRVANEQYF	TGTGCCAGCAGTTTACAAGGACCTAGGGTGGCTAACGAGCAGTACTTC
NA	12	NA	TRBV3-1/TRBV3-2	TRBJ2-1	CASGTQYNEQFF	TGTGCCAGCGGGACCCAGTACAATGAGCAGTTCTTC
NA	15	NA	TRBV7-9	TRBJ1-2	CASSLDDSLNYGYTF	TGTGCCAGCAGCTTAGACGACAGTCTAAACTATGGCTACACCTTC
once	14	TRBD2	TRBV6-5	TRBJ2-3	CASSSGTSADTQYF	TGTGCCAGCAGTTCCGGGACTAGCGCCGATACGCAGTATTTT
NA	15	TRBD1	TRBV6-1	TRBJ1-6	CASSERTGPNSPLHF	TGTGCCAGCAGTGAGCGGACAGGGCCGAATTCACCCCTCCACTTT
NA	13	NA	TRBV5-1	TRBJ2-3	CASSLDDEFSQYF	TGCGCCAGCAGCTTGGATGACGAGTTTTCGCAGTATTTT
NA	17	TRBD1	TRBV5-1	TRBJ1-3	CASSLSFLDRAGNTIYF	TGCGCCAGCAGCTTGAGCTTCCTCGACAGGGCTGGAAACACCATATATTTT
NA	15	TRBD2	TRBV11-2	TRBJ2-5	CASSLWEGTQETQYF	TGTGCCAGCAGCTTGTGGGAGGGGACTCAAGAGACCCAGTACTTC
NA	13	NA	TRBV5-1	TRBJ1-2	CASSLEMRTGYTF	TGCGCCAGCAGCTTGGAAATGAGGACTGGCTACACCTTC
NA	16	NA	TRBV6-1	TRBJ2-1	CASSDVWRRQNNEQFF	TGTGCCAGCAGTGATGTTTGGCGGCGACAAAACAATGAGCAGTTCTTC
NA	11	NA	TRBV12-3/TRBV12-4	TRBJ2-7	CASSSSHEQYF	TGTGCCAGCAGTTCCTCCCACGAGCAGTACTTC
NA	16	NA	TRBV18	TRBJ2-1	CASSLHEPDAGNEQFF	TGTGCCAGCTCACTACACGAACCAGACGCAGGTAATGAGCAGTTCTTC
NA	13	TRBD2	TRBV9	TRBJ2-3	CATNFAGGDTQYF	TGTGCCACCAATTTCGCGGGGGGAGATACGCAGTATTTT
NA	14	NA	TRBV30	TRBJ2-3	CAWRRTFSTDTQYF	TGTGCCTGGAGGCGGACATTTAGCACAGATACGCAGTATTTT
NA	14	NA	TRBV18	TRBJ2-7	CASSPRDGSYEQYF	TGTGCCAGCTCACCGCGGGACGGATCCTACGAGCAGTACTTC
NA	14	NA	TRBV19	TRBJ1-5	CASGDRGAVQPQHF	TGTGCCAGTGGCGATCGGGGGGCGGTTCAGCCCCAGCATTTT
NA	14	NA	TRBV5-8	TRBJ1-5	CASSSGVSNQPQHF	TGTGCCAGCAGCTCGGGAGTTAGCAATCAGCCCCAGCATTTT
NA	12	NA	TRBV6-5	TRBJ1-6	CASMANNSPLHF	TGTGCCAGCATGGCCAATAATTCACCCCTCCACTTT
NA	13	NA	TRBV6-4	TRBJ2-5	CASSSLGGETQYF	TGTGCCAGCTCAAGTTTGGGTGGGGAGACCCAGTACTTC
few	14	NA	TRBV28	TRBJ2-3	CASSFPGIEDTQYF	TGTGCCAGCAGTTTCCCCGGGATCGAGGATACGCAGTATTTT
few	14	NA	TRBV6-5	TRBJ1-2	CASSPWTKIYGYTF	TGTGCCAGCAGTCCGTGGACAAAGATCTATGGCTACACCTTC
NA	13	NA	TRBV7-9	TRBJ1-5	CASSLQGDQPQHF	TGTGCCAGCAGCTTACAGGGAGACCAGCCCCAGCATTTT
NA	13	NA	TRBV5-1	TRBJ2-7	CASSLEWGLLTYF	TGCGCCAGCAGCTTGGAGTGGGGGCTTTTGACGTACTTC
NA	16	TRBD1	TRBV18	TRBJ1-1	CASSPGQGGGGTEAFF	TGTGCCAGCTCCCCAGGACAGGGGGGAGGAGGCACTGAAGCTTTCTTT
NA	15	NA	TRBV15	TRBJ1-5	CATSRDQGYNQPQHF	TGTGCCACCAGCAGAGATCAGGGGTACAATCAGCCCCAGCATTTT
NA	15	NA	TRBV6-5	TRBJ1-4	CASRKDLSSNEKLFF	TGTGCCAGCAGGAAAGACCTGTCAAGTAATGAAAAACTGTTTTTT
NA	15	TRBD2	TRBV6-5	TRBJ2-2	CASRKGSGHTGELFF	TGTGCCAGCAGAAAGGGTAGCGGGCACACCGGGGAGCTGTTTTTT
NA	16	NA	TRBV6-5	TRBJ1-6	CASSYSSGAGDSPLHF	TGTGCCAGCAGTTACTCGAGCGGCGCGGGGGATTCACCCCTCCACTTT
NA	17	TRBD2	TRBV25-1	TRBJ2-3	CASSEYGWTSGTDTQYF	TGTGCCAGCAGTGAATATGGTTGGACTAGCGGCACAGATACGCAGTATTTT
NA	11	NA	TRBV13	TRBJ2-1	CASSRVNEQFF	TGTGCCAGCAGCAGAGTCAATGAGCAGTTCTTC
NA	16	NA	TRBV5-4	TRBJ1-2	CASTRSASGRNYGYTF	TGTGCCAGCACCCGGTCCGCGTCAGGACGAAACTATGGCTACACCTTC
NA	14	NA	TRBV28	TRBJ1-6	CASSLFQNNSPLHF	TGTGCCAGCAGTTTATTCCAGAATAATTCACCCCTCCACTTT
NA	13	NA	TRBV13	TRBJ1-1	CASSDPLVSEAFF	TGTGCCAGCAGCGATCCACTAGTTTCTGAAGCTTTCTTT
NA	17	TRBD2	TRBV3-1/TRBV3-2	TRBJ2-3	CASSQDWAGGRADTQYF	TGTGCCAGCAGCCAAGATTGGGCGGGGGGGCGCGCAGATACGCAGTATTTT
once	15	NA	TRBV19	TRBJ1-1	CASSMGHHRDTEAFF	TGTGCCAGTAGTATGGGACACCACCGGGACACTGAAGCTTTCTTT
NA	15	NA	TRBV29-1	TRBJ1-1	CSVGGGSGGNTEAFF	TGCAGCGTTGGGGGTGGCTCCGGGGGGAACACTGAAGCTTTCTTT
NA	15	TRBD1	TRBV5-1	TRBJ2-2	CASSAQGHMAGELFF	TGCGCCAGCAGCGCACAGGGGCATATGGCCGGGGAGCTGTTTTTT
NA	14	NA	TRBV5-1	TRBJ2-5	CASSQQEYQETQYF	TGCGCCAGCAGCCAACAGGAGTACCAAGAGACCCAGTACTTC
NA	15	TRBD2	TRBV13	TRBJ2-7	CASSLRSSGAYEQYF	TGTGCCAGCAGCTTAAGGTCTAGCGGGGCCTACGAGCAGTACTTC
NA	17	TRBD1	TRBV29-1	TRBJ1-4	CSAYRRMPGQGYEKLFF	TGCAGCGCCTATCGAAGGATGCCGGGACAGGGTTATGAAAAACTGTTTTTT
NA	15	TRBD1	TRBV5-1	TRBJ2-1	CASSLDRADYNEQFF	TGCGCCAGCAGCTTAGACAGGGCGGACTACAATGAGCAGTTCTTC
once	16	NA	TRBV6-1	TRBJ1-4	CASSERADATNEKLFF	TGTGCCAGCAGTGAAAGGGCAGACGCAACTAATGAAAAACTGTTTTTT
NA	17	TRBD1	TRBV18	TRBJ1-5	CASSSQSRGASNQPQHF	TGTGCCAGCTCATCTCAGAGCAGGGGGGCTAGCAATCAGCCCCAGCATTTT
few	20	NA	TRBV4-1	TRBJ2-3	CASSRTRQGIGSVDGDTQYF	TGCGCCAGCAGCCGGACAAGGCAGGGAATAGGGAGTGTGGATGGAGATACGCAGTATTTT
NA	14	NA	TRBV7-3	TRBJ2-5	CASSSQGTIETQYF	TGTGCCAGCAGCTCTCAGGGAACAATAGAGACCCAGTACTTC